These T cell receptor beta chains were read from a single sample in a study of B cell selection in AIRE deficiency. Clones were sequenced by immunoSEQ multiplex PCR, and TCRdb holds only the in-frame ones, with some missing. The sample contains 20,000 to 25,000 clones, 95% to 98% of which appear only once. Source material: conventional CD4+ T cells sorted from PBMCs. These receptors were obtained from a human donor with AIRE deficiency. The CDR3 runs from the conserved cysteine through the conserved F or W. The D gene is left open where the match is weak. A row's size may be missing; if present it is once, few, many or a size class.

J: TRBJ1-1; D: TRBD1; V: TRBV27; size: -; DNA: TGTGCCAGCAGATTCGCCTCGGGACAGGGGGCTGGAGCTTTCTTT; CDR3: CASRFASGQGAGAFF
J: TRBJ2-1; D: TRBD2; V: TRBV11-2; size: -; DNA: TGTGCCAGCAGCTTATTGGCGCTAGCGGGAGTGAATGAGCAGTTCTTC; CDR3: CASSLLALAGVNEQFF
J: TRBJ2-7; D: -; V: TRBV28; size: -; DNA: TGTGCCAGCAGTGCACAAGGCCAGAAACACTACGAGCAGTACTTC; CDR3: CASSAQGQKHYEQYF
J: TRBJ2-7; D: -; V: TRBV28; size: once; DNA: TGTGCCAGCAACGACAGGAGCGGGACGTGGGAGCAGTACTTC; CDR3: CASNDRSGTWEQYF
J: TRBJ2-1; D: -; V: TRBV11-3; size: -; DNA: TGTGCCAGCAGTATAGACGATGTGCGACAGCAGTTCTTC; CDR3: CASSIDDVRQQFF
J: TRBJ2-3; D: -; V: TRBV29-1; size: -; DNA: TGCAGCGTTCCGGGTAATACGCAGTATTTT; CDR3: CSVPGNTQYF
J: TRBJ2-1; D: -; V: TRBV28; size: -; DNA: TGTGCCAGCAGTTTATTTTTCGGAGGGACACCCTCCTACAATGAGCAGTTCTTC; CDR3: CASSLFFGGTPSYNEQFF
J: TRBJ1-1; D: -; V: TRBV29-1; size: -; DNA: TGCAGCGTTGAAGAAGGGATTCGGGGATTCGCTTTCTTT; CDR3: CSVEEGIRGFAFF
J: TRBJ1-2; D: TRBD1; V: TRBV5-4; size: -; DNA: TGTGCCAGCAGCTTGGATAGGGCAGGGGGACGATCTGATGGCTACACCTTC; CDR3: CASSLDRAGGRSDGYTF
J: TRBJ1-6; D: TRBD1; V: TRBV5-4; size: -; DNA: TGTGCCAGCAGCTCCCGGGGACAGGGTCCTAATTCACCCCTCCACTTT; CDR3: CASSSRGQGPNSPLHF
J: TRBJ1-5; D: -; V: TRBV5-4; size: -; DNA: TGTGCCAGCAGCTTCGATCGGGATCAGCCCCAGCATTTT; CDR3: CASSFDRDQPQHF
J: TRBJ1-1; D: -; V: TRBV7-3; size: -; DNA: TGTGCCAGCAGCTTAACGGTGGAAAAAAGCACTGAAGCTTTCTTT; CDR3: CASSLTVEKSTEAFF
J: TRBJ1-1; D: -; V: TRBV4-3; size: -; DNA: TGCGCCAGCAGCGCCTCCGGGGGATGGGGCACTGAAGCTTTCTTT; CDR3: CASSASGGWGTEAFF
J: TRBJ2-4; D: -; V: TRBV28; size: -; DNA: TGTGCCACCCTCGAGGACGCCAAAAACATTCAGTACTTC; CDR3: CATLEDAKNIQYF
J: TRBJ1-1; D: -; V: TRBV5-4; size: once; DNA: TGTGCCAGCAGCTTGGCGAAGGGATGGGAAACTGAAGCTTTCTTT; CDR3: CASSLAKGWETEAFF
J: TRBJ2-7; D: -; V: TRBV29-1; size: -; DNA: TGCAGCGTTGACTCGGGGCAGGGAATCTACGAGCAGTACTTC; CDR3: CSVDSGQGIYEQYF
J: TRBJ1-1; D: -; V: TRBV7-2; size: -; DNA: TGTGCCAGCAGCTTAGCGGGGGCGGCTGAAGCTTTCTTT; CDR3: CASSLAGAAEAFF
J: TRBJ1-1; D: -; V: TRBV7-9; size: once; DNA: TGTGCCAGCAGCCTATCCCGAACTGAAGCTTTCTTT; CDR3: CASSLSRTEAFF
J: TRBJ2-1; D: TRBD2; V: TRBV14; size: -; DNA: TGTGCCAGCAGCCAAGATAGGCTAGCGGGAGGCTACAATGAGCAGTTCTTC; CDR3: CASSQDRLAGGYNEQFF
J: TRBJ2-3; D: -; V: TRBV12-5; size: -; DNA: TGTGCTATCGGTGGGGCAGATACGCAGTATTTT; CDR3: CAIGGADTQYF
J: TRBJ1-5; D: -; V: TRBV15; size: -; DNA: TGTGCCACCAGCAGAGAGGGGGAGGATCAGCCCCAGCATTTT; CDR3: CATSREGEDQPQHF
J: TRBJ2-3; D: -; V: TRBV11-2; size: once; DNA: TGTGCCAGCAGCTTGCTCAGTCGCGGTGCCAGCACAGATACGCAGTATTTT; CDR3: CASSLLSRGASTDTQYF
J: TRBJ2-2; D: -; V: TRBV4-3; size: -; DNA: TGCGCCAGCAGCCAACCGAAAGGGGGAGTTGCCGGGGAGCTGTTTTTT; CDR3: CASSQPKGGVAGELFF
J: TRBJ1-3; D: TRBD1; V: TRBV6-1; size: -; DNA: TGTGCCAGCAGTGCCCGACAGGGTTCGAGCTCTGGAAACACCATATATTTT; CDR3: CASSARQGSSSGNTIYF
J: TRBJ2-5; D: -; V: TRBV4-1; size: -; DNA: TGCGCCAGCGGCCAAGAGACCCCACTTCTGGGGGAGACCCAGTACTTC; CDR3: CASGQETPLLGETQYF
J: TRBJ2-1; D: -; V: TRBV2; size: -; DNA: TGTGCCAGCAGTGCCCTCCAGTCCTACAATGAGCAGTTCTTC; CDR3: CASSALQSYNEQFF
J: TRBJ2-1; D: TRBD2; V: TRBV7-3; size: once; DNA: TGTGCCAGCAGCCTTCTAGCGGGAGGGTACAATGAGCAGTTCTTC; CDR3: CASSLLAGGYNEQFF
J: TRBJ2-3; D: -; V: TRBV9; size: -; DNA: TGTGCCAGCAGCGTAGAATGGTCGGATACGCAGTATTTT; CDR3: CASSVEWSDTQYF
J: TRBJ1-5; D: -; V: TRBV7-2; size: -; DNA: TGTGCCAGCAGCTTAAACTACAGGGGCAATCAGCCCCAGCATTTT; CDR3: CASSLNYRGNQPQHF
J: TRBJ2-7; D: TRBD1; V: TRBV11-3; size: -; DNA: TGTGCCAGCACCCAAGACAGGGGGCCCGGCTACGAGCAGTACTTC; CDR3: CASTQDRGPGYEQYF
J: TRBJ2-1; D: -; V: TRBV7-3; size: once; DNA: TGTGCCAGCAGCTTGCAGGGGGGGCTCTACAATGAGCAGTTCTTC; CDR3: CASSLQGGLYNEQFF
J: TRBJ1-3; D: -; V: TRBV19; size: -; DNA: TGTGCCAGTAGAGGACAGCCGTCTGGAAACACCATATATTTT; CDR3: CASRGQPSGNTIYF
J: TRBJ1-2; D: TRBD1; V: TRBV5-4; size: once; DNA: TGTGCCAGCAGCTTGTGGGCGGGACAGCCTAACTATGGCTACACCTTC; CDR3: CASSLWAGQPNYGYTF
J: TRBJ1-1; D: TRBD1; V: TRBV6-1; size: -; DNA: TGTGCCAGTCTAGAACAGGGGGGGAGAACTGAAGCTTTCTTT; CDR3: CASLEQGGRTEAFF
J: TRBJ2-1; D: -; V: TRBV6-1; size: -; DNA: TGTGCCAGCAGTGAACGTAGCGGCTCTTACAATGAGCAGTTCTTC; CDR3: CASSERSGSYNEQFF
J: TRBJ2-7; D: -; V: TRBV7-9; size: -; DNA: TGTGCCAGCAGCTTGGGGGGGCCCTACGAGCAGTACTTC; CDR3: CASSLGGPYEQYF
J: TRBJ2-2; D: TRBD2; V: TRBV18; size: once; DNA: TGTGCCAGCTCACCGGGACTAGATCGGTCCGGGGAGCTGTTTTTT; CDR3: CASSPGLDRSGELFF
J: TRBJ2-1; D: TRBD2; V: TRBV29-1; size: -; DNA: TGCAGCGTCCCCTGGGCACTAGCGGTTTACAATGAGCAGTTCTTC; CDR3: CSVPWALAVYNEQFF
J: TRBJ2-7; D: -; V: TRBV7-9; size: -; DNA: TGTGCCAGCAGCTCGGTTGGCAACGCTTATACCTACGAGCAGTACTTC; CDR3: CASSSVGNAYTYEQYF
J: TRBJ2-5; D: TRBD2; V: TRBV29-1; size: -; DNA: TGCAGCGTTGTTCGGCTAGCGGGAGCCCAAGAGACCCAGTACTTC; CDR3: CSVVRLAGAQETQYF